The rows below give T cell receptor beta chains drawn from one sample of a study of T cell responses to AZD1222 COVID-19 vaccine. Sequencing used immunoSEQ multiplex PCR; TCRdb keeps in-frame clones, though not all of them. The sample has about 110,000 clones; about nine tenths are singletons. Sequenced material: peripheral blood, taken on day 0 of AZD1222 vaccination. The origin of the receptors is an adult in good health. CDR3s include the opening cysteine and the closing phenylalanine or tryptophan. The D gene is left open where the match is weak. The size of a clone is reported for some rows only, either as once, few or many, or as a class for expanded clones.

J,D,size,V,DNA,CDR3
TRBJ2-1,TRBD2,NA,TRBV6-5,TGTGCCAGCAGACGGACTAGTTCGAGATACAATGAGCAGTTCTTC,CASRRTSSRYNEQFF
TRBJ2-4,NA,NA,TRBV5-3,TGTGCCAGAAGGAATCGGGCGGGACACCACGAAGGGGTAGGCAAAAACATTCAGTACTTC,CARRNRAGHHEGVGKNIQYF
TRBJ2-3,NA,few,TRBV19,TGTGCCAGTAGCGATTGGGGTACGGTAGATACGCAGTATTTT,CASSDWGTVDTQYF
TRBJ2-2,NA,NA,TRBV13,TGTGCCAGCAGCCCACTCGCCGGCACCGGGGAGCTGTTTTTT,CASSPLAGTGELFF
TRBJ2-5,TRBD1,once,TRBV6-5,TGTGCCAGCAGGCCGACAGGGGAGACCCAGTACTTC,CASRPTGETQYF
TRBJ2-1,TRBD2,NA,TRBV18,TGTGCCAGCTCACCTCCTTGGCGGGGGGAATACAATGAGCAGTTCTTC,CASSPPWRGEYNEQFF
TRBJ2-7,NA,few,TRBV5-4,TGTGCCAGCAGCTTGGGCGCGAGTGCCAGGGCGTACGAGCAGTACTTC,CASSLGASARAYEQYF
TRBJ1-5,NA,NA,TRBV7-9,TGTGCCAGCAGCTTAGAATACGGTAGCAATCAGCCCCAGCATTTT,CASSLEYGSNQPQHF
TRBJ2-7,TRBD1,NA,TRBV28,TGTGCCAGCAGCAGACAGGGGCAACACTACGAGCAGTACTTC,CASSRQGQHYEQYF
TRBJ2-7,NA,once,TRBV7-9,TGTGCCAGCAGCCCCTCCGGGACCTCGACTCAGTACTTC,CASSPSGTSTQYF
TRBJ2-7,TRBD2,once,TRBV28,TGTGCCAGCAGTTCCCCCTTAAGCGGGGTGGGAACCTACGAGCAGTACTTC,CASSSPLSGVGTYEQYF
TRBJ1-1,NA,NA,TRBV18,TGTGCCAGCCTTGAGGGGAGGGGCACTGAAGCTTTCTTT,CASLEGRGTEAFF
TRBJ1-4,TRBD1,NA,TRBV10-1,TGCGCCAGCAGTGGGACAGGTACAACGAGTGGGCTGTTTTTT,CASSGTGTTSGLFF
TRBJ1-1,TRBD1,NA,TRBV10-3,TGTGCCATCAGTGAGCACGGACAGGGGGCTACTGAAGCTTTCTTT,CAISEHGQGATEAFF
TRBJ2-2,NA,NA,TRBV2,TGTGCCAGCACTCTAGGGAACACCGGGGAGCTGTTTTTT,CASTLGNTGELFF
TRBJ2-5,TRBD1,NA,TRBV3-1/TRBV3-2,TGTGCCAGCAGCCAAGCGGACAGGAAAGAGACCCAGTACTTC,CASSQADRKETQYF
TRBJ1-1,NA,NA,TRBV9,TGTGCCAGCAGCCAGGGGATCCAGAACACTGAAGCTTTCTTT,CASSQGIQNTEAFF
TRBJ1-1,NA,NA,TRBV7-8,TGTGCCAGTACATGGGGGGCTGGAGGGGCTGAAGCTTTCTTT,CASTWGAGGAEAFF
TRBJ2-1,TRBD2,NA,TRBV5-4,TGTGCCAGCAGCTACGGACGGACTAGCCTTAGCTCCTACAATGAGCAGTTCTTC,CASSYGRTSLSSYNEQFF
TRBJ1-6,TRBD1,NA,TRBV27,TGTGCCAGCAGTTCACCCGGACAGGGTAATTCACCCCTCCACTTT,CASSSPGQGNSPLHF
TRBJ2-7,TRBD1,NA,TRBV6-5,TGTGCCAGCAGCAGACAGGGGGCAACCTCCTACGAGCAGTACTTC,CASSRQGATSYEQYF
TRBJ1-5,NA,few,TRBV2,TGTGCCAGCAGACTAGAACAGGGTGGTCCCCAGCATTTT,CASRLEQGGPQHF